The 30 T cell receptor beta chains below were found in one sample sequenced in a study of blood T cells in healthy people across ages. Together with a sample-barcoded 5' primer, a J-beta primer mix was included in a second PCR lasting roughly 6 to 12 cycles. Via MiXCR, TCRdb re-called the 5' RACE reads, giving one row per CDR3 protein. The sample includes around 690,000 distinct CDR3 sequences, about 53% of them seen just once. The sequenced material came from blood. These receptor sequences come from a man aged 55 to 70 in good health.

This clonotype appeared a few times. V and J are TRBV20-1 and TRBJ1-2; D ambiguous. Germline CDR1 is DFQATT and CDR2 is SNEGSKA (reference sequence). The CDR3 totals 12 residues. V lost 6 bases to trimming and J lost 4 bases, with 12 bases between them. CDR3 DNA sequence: TGCAGTGCAAACCTGGGATCCTATGGCTACACCTTC. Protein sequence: CSANLGSYGYTF.

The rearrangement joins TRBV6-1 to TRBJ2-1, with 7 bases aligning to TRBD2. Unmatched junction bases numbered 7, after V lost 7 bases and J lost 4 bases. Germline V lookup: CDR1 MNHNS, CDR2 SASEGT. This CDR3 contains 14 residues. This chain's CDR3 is CASNDRGGYNEQFF. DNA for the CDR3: TGTGCCAGCAATGACCGCGGGGGTTACAATGAGCAGTTCTTC.

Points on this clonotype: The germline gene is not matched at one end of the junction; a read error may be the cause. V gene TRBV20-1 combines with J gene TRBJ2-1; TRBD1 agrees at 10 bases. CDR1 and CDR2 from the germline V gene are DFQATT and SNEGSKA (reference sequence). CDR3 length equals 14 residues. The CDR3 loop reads CSAPGTGDYNEQFF. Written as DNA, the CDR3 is TGCAGTGCTCCCGGGACAGGGGACTACAATGAACAGTTCTTC.

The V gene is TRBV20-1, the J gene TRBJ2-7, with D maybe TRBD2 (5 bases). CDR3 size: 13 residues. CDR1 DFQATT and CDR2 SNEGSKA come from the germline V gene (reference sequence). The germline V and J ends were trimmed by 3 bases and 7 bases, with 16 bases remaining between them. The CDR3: CSASTGLGDEQYF. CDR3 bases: TGCAGTGCTAGTACGGGGTTAGGAGATGAGCAGTACTTC.

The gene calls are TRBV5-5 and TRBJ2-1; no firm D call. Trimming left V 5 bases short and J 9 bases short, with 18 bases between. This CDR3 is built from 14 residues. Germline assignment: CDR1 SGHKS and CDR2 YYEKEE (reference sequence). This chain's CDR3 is CASSFAIQMGEQFF. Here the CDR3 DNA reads TGTGCCAGCAGTTTTGCCATCCAAATGGGTGAGCAGTTCTTC.

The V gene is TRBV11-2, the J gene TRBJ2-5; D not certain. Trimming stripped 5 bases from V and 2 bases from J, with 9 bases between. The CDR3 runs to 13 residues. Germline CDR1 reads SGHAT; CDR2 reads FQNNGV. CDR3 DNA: TGTGCCAGCAGCAACCCGAAACAAGAGACCCAGTACTTC. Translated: CASSNPKQETQYF.

The chain's CDR3 is CSVIQGASSYEQYF. The CDR3 bases are TGCAGCGTAATACAGGGGGCTTCCTCCTACGAGCAGTACTTC. V and J are TRBV29-1 and TRBJ2-7; 9 nucleotides align to TRBD1. Germline CDR1 SQVTM, CDR2 ANQGSEA. J lost 0 bases, V lost 6 bases, and 6 bases had no gene match. CDR3 length: 14 amino acids.

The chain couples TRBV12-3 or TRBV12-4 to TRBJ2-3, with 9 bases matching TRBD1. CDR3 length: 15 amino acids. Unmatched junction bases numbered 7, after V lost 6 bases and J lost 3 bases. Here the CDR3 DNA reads TGTGCCAGCAGCCGAGACAGGGGGAAGACAGATACGCAGTATTTT. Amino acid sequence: CASSRDRGKTDTQYF.

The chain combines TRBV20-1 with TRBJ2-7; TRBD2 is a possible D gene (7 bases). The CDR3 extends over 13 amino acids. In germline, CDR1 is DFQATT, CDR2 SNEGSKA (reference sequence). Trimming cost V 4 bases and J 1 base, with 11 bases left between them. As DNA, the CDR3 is TGCAGTGCTAAGGAGGGGGGGTCCTACGAGCAGTACTTC. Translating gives CSAKEGGSYEQYF.

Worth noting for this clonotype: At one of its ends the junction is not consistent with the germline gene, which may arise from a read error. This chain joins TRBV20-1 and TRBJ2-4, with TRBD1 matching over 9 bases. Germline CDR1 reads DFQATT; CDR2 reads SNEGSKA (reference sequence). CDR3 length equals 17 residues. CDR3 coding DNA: TGCAGTGCTAGAGTCCCGGGACAGGGTCCAGGCAAAAACACTCAGTACTTC. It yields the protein CSARVPGQGPGKNTQYF.

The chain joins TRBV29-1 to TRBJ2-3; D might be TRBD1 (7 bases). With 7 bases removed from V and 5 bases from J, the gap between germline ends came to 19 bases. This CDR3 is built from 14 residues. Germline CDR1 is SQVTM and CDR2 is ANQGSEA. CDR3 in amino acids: CSESRGEVLDTQYF. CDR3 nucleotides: TGCAGCGAGAGCAGGGGGGAGGTTCTAGATACGCAGTATTTT.

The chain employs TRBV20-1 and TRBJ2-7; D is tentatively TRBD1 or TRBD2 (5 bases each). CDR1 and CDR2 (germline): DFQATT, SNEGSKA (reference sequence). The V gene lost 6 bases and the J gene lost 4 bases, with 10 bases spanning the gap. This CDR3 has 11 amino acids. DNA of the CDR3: TGCAGTGCAATTTGGGGGTACGAGCAGTACTTC. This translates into CSAIWGYEQYF.

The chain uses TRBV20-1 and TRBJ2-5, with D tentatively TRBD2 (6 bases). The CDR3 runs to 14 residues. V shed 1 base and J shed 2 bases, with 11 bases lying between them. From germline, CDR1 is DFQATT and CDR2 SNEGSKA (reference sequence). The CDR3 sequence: CSARVLGGQETQYF. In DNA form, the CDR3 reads TGCAGTGCTAGAGTCCTCGGGGGACAAGAGACCCAGTACTTC.

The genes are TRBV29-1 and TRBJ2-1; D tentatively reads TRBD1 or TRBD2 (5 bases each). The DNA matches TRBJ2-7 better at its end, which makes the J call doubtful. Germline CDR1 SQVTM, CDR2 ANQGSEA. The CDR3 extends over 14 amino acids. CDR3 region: CSLGPAGGYNEQYF. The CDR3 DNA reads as TGCAGCCTGGGGCCGGCGGGTGGGTACAATGAGCAGTACTTC.

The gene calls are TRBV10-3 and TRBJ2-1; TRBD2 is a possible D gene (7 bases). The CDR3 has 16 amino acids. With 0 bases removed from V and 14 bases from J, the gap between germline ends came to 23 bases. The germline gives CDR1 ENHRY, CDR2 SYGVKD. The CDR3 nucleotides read TGTGCCATCAGTGAGTCGACTCAGAACCACGCGGGGGCTGAGTTCTTC. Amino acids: CAISESTQNHAGAEFF.

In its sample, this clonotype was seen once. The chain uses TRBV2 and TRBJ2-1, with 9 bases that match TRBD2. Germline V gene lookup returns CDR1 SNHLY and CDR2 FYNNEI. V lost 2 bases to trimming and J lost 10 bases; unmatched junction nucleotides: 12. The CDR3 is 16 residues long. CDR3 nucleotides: TGTGCCAGCAGTGAACAGTCGGCTAGCGGGACCATGGAGCAGTTCTTC. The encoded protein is CASSEQSASGTMEQFF.

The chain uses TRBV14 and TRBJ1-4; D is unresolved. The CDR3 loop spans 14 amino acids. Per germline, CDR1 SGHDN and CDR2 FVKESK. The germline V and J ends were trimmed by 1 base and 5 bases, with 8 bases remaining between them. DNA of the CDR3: TGTGCCAGCAGCCAAGCGGGCTGGAATGAAAAACTGTTTTTT. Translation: CASSQAGWNEKLFF.

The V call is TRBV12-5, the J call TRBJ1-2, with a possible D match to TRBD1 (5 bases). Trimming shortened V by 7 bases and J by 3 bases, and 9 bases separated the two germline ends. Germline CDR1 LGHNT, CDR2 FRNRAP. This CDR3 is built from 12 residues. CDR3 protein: CASAWGDYGYTF. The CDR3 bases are TGTGCTAGTGCGTGGGGCGACTATGGCTACACCTTC.

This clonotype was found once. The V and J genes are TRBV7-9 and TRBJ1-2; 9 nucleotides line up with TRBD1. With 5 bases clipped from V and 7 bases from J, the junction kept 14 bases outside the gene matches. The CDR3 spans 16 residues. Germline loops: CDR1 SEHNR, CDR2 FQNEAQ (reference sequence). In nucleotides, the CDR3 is TGTGCCAGCAGCCCCGGACAGGGGCCTATGAGTGGTGGCTACACCTTC. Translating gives CASSPGQGPMSGGYTF. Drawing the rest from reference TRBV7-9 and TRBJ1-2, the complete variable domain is DTGVSQNPRHKITKRGQNVTFRCDPISEHNRLYWYRQTLGQGPEFLTYFQNEAQLEKSRLLSDRFSAERPKGSFSTLEIQRTEQGDSAMYLCASSPGQGPMSGGYTFGSGTRLTVV.

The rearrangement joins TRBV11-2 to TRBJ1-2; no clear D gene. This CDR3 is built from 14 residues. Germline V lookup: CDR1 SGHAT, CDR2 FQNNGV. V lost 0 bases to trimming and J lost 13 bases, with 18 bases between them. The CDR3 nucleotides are TGTGCCAGCAGCTTAGATCGGACGGGGAGAAGGCCCACCTTC. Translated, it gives CASSLDRTGRRPTF.

CDR3 bases: TGTGCCAGCAGCTTCCTGATGGGAACTGAAGCTTTCTTT. Its translation: CASSFLMGTEAFF. The chain couples TRBV7-9 to TRBJ1-1; D is unresolved. Germline V gives CDR1 SEHNR, CDR2 FQNEAQ (reference sequence). The ends were cut back, 3 bases at V and 5 bases at J, with 10 bases in the middle. The CDR3 has 13 amino acids.

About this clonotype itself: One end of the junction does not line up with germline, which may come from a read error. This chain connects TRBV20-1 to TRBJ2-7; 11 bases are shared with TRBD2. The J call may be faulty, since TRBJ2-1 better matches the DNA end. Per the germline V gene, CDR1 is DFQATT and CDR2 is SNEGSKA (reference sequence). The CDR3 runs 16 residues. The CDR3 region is CNASPLRLAGSNEQFF. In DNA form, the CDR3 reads TGCAATGCTTCCCCCCTTCGACTAGCGGGGTCGAATGAGCAGTTCTTC.

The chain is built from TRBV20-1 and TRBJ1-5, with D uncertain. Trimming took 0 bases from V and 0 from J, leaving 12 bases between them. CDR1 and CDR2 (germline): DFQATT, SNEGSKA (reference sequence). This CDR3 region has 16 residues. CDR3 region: CSAREEGLGSNQPQHF. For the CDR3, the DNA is TGCAGTGCTAGAGAGGAGGGCCTGGGTAGCAATCAGCCCCAGCATTTT.

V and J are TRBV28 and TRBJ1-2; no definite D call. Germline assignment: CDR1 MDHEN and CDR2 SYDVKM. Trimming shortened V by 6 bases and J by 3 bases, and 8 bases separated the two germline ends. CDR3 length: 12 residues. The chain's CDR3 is CASRPGHYGYTF. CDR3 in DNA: TGTGCCAGCAGACCGGGCCACTATGGCTACACCTTC.

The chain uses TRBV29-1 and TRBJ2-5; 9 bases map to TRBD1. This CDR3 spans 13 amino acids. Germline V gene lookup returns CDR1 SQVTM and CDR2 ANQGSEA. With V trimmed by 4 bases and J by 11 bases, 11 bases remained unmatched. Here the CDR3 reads CSVAGQGLSSQYF. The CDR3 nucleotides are TGCAGCGTTGCGGGACAGGGCTTGTCGTCGCAGTACTTC.

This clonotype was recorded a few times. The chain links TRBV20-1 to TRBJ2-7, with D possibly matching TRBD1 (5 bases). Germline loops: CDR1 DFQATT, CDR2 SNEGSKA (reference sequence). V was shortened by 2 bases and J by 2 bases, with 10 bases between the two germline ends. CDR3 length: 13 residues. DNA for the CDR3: TGCAGTGCTAGAAAGGTCAGGGCCTACGAGCAGTACTTC. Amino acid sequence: CSARKVRAYEQYF.

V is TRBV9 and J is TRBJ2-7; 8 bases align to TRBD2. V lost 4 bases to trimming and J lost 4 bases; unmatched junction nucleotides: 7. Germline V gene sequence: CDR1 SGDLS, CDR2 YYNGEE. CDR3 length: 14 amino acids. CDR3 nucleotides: TGTGCCAGCAGCAGCACTAGCGGCCTTTACGAGCAGTACTTC. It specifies CASSSTSGLYEQYF. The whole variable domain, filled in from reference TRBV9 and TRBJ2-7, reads DSGVTQTPKHLITATGQRVTLRCSPRSGDLSVYWYQQSLDQGLQFLIQYYNGEERAKGNILERFSAQQFPDLHSELNLSSLELGDSALYFCASSSTSGLYEQYFGPGTRLTVT.

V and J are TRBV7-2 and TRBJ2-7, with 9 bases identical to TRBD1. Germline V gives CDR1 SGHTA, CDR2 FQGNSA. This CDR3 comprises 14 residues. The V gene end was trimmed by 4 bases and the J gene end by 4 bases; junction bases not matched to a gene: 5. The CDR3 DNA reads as TGTGCCAGCAGCTCCCAGGACAGGGGATACGAGCAGTACTTC. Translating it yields CASSSQDRGYEQYF.

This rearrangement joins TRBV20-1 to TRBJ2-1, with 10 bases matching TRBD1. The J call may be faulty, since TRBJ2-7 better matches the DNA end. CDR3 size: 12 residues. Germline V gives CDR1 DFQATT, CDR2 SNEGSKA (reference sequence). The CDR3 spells CSATDRGVEQYF. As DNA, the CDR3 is TGCAGTGCTACGGACAGGGGGGTCGAGCAGTACTTC.

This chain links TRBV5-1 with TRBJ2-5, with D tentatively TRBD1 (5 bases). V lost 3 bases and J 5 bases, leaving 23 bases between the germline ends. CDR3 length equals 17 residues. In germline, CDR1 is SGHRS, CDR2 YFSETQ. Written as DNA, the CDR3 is TGCGCCAGCAGCTCCCTAGACAGTGAAGTAGACGGGGAGACCCAGTACTTC. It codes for CASSSLDSEVDGETQYF.